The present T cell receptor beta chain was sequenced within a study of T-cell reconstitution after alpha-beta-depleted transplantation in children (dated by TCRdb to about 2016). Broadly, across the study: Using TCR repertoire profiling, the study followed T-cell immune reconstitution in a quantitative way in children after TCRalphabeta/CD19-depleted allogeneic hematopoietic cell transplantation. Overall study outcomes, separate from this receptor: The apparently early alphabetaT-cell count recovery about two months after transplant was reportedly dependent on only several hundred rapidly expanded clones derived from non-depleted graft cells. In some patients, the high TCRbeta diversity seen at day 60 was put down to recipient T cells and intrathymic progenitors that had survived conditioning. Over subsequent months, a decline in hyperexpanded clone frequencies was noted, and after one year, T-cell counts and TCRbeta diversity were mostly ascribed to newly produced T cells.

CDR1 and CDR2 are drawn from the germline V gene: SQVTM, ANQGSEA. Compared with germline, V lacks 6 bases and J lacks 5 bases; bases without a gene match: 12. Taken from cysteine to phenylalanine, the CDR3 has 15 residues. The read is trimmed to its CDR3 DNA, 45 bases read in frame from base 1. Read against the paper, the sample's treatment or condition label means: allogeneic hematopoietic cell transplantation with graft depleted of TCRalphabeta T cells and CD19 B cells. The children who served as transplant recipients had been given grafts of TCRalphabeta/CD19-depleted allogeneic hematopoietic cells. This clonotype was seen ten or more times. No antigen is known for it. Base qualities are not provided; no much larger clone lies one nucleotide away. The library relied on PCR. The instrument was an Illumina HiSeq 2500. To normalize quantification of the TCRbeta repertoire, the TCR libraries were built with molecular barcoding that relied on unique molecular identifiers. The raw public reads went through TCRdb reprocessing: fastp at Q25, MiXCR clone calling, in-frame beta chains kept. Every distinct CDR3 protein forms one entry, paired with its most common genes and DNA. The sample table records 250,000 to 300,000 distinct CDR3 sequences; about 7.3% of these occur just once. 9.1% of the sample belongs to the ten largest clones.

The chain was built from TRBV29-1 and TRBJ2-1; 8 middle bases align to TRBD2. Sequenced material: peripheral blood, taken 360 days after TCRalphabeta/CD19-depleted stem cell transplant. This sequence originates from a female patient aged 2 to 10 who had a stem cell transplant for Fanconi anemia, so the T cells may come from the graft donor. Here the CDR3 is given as CSVSGGARDNNEQFF. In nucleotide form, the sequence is TGCAGCGTCTCCGGGGGGGCCCGGGATAACAATGAGCAGTTCTTC.